The following is a T cell receptor beta chain sequence with its context. Sequencing was performed with immunoSEQ multiplex PCR; in TCRdb, only in-frame clones are kept and a portion is missing. The sample lists about 160,000 clones, approximately 94% occurring once. The data belong to a study of control samples from healthy donors and cancer patients. The CDR3 is 19 residues long. Germline V gives CDR1 LGHNA, CDR2 YSLEER. V was clipped by 0 bases and J by 5 bases, with 20 bases between them. The TCR sequence derives from a woman aged 40 to 50 in good health. The chain combines TRBV4-3 with TRBJ1-6; tentative D call: TRBD1 (5 bases). The specimen sequenced was blood. CDR3 loop: CASSQDLLVGRFDNSPLHF. CDR3 nucleotides: TGCGCCAGCAGCCAAGATCTATTGGTGGGGCGATTTGATAATTCACCCCTCCACTTT.